These 23 T cell receptor beta chains were all obtained from the same sample, sequenced in a study of control samples from healthy donors and cancer patients. Some clones are missing from TCRdb's copy, which holds only in-frame ones; the method was immunoSEQ multiplex PCR. The profile shows some 160,000 clones, roughly nine tenths of them singletons. Sequenced material: blood. Receptor source: a young man in good health.

This sequence joins TRBV25-1 and TRBJ2-5, with D perhaps TRBD2 (6 bases). CDR3 size: 13 residues. The germline V gene has CDR1 MGHDK and CDR2 SYGVNS. V lost 3 bases to trimming and J lost 5 bases, with 10 bases between them. The CDR3 protein is CASSDLARETQYF. The DNA for the CDR3 is TGTGCCAGCAGTGACCTAGCGAGGGAGACCCAGTACTTC. The entire variable domain, with the rest obtained from reference TRBV25-1 and TRBJ2-5, is as follows: EADIYQTPRYLVIGTGKKITLECSQTMGHDKMYWYQQDPGMELHLIHYSYGVNSTEKGDLSSESTVSRIRTEHFPLTLESARPSHTSQYLCASSDLARETQYFGPGTRLLVL.

The gene calls are TRBV19 and TRBJ2-7; the D is unclear. The CDR3 sequence is 13 residues long. With 3 bases removed from V and 2 bases from J, the gap between germline ends came to 8 bases. The V gene's germline CDR1 is LNHDA and CDR2 SQIVND (reference sequence). The CDR3 spells CASSIPPAYEQYF. Written as DNA, the CDR3 is TGTGCCAGTAGTATCCCCCCAGCCTACGAGCAGTACTTC.

V gene TRBV5-5 combines with J gene TRBJ1-1; D is possibly TRBD1 (5 bases). Germline-derived CDR1 and CDR2 are SGHKS and YYEKEE (reference sequence). V lost 4 bases and J lost 4, with 17 bases in between. CDR3 size: 15 residues. The CDR3 DNA sequence: TGTGCCAGCAGCGGATCTCAGGGTATCGGCACTGAAGCTTTCTTT. As protein: CASSGSQGIGTEAFF. The variable domain in full, completed from reference TRBV5-5 and TRBJ1-1, reads DAGVTQSPTHLIKTRGQQVTLRCSPISGHKSVSWYQQVLGQGPQFIFQYYEKEERGRGNFPDRFSARQFPNYSSELNVNALLLGDSALYLCASSGSQGIGTEAFFGQGTRLTVV.

V usage is TRBV4-3 and J usage is TRBJ1-1; no firm D call. Germline V gives CDR1 LGHNA, CDR2 YSLEER. This CDR3 has 15 amino acids. V lost 0 bases to trimming and J lost 0 bases, with 8 bases between them. The DNA for the CDR3 is TGCGCCAGCAGCCAAGATGGCATCTTGAACACTGAAGCTTTCTTT. This encodes CASSQDGILNTEAFF.

The V and J genes are TRBV20-1 and TRBJ1-1; the D is unclear. This CDR3 has 11 amino acids. Germline V lookup: CDR1 DFQATT, CDR2 SNEGSKA (reference sequence). The ends were cut back, 3 bases at V and 1 base at J, with 3 bases in the middle. CDR3 protein: CSARRNTEAFF. In nucleotides, the CDR3 is TGCAGTGCTAGGCGGAACACTGAAGCTTTCTTT.

The chain joins TRBV7-3 to TRBJ2-1, with a tentative D call TRBD2 (7 bases). Trimming left V 0 bases short and J 4 bases short, with 10 bases between. Germline CDR1 SGHTA, CDR2 FQGTGA. The CDR3 consists of 15 residues. The DNA of the CDR3 is TGTGCCAGCAGCTTAACCGGGGGGCAATACAATGAGCAGTTCTTC. This gives the protein CASSLTGGQYNEQFF.

The chain recombines TRBV5-5 with TRBJ2-1; the D gene is possibly TRBD2 (7 bases). The V gene lost 0 bases and the J gene lost 0 bases, with 22 bases spanning the gap. The CDR3 has 20 amino acids. The germline CDR1 and CDR2 sequences are SGHKS and YYEKEE (reference sequence). The CDR3 here is CASSLGVGGGGFSSYNEQFF. The CDR3 DNA follows: TGTGCCAGCAGCTTGGGGGTTGGTGGCGGGGGCTTTAGCTCCTACAATGAGCAGTTCTTC.

CDR3 in amino acids: CASRTGGSTDTQYF. CDR3 DNA: TGTGCCAGTAGGACAGGGGGCAGCACAGATACGCAGTATTTT. J is TRBJ2-3 and V is TRBV19, with 10 bases lining up with TRBD1. After removal of 6 bases from V and 0 bases from J, the junction contained 0 bases not matched to a gene. This CDR3 comprises 14 residues. Per the germline V gene, CDR1 is LNHDA and CDR2 is SQIVND (reference sequence).

This clone showed up just a few times. The rearrangement uses TRBV14 and TRBJ2-7; a weak D match, TRBD2 (6 bases). Germline CDR1 and CDR2: SGHDN and FVKESK. Deletions cut 0 bases from V and 6 bases from J, with 18 bases between. The CDR3 is 16 amino acids. In DNA form, the CDR3 reads TGTGCCAGCAGCCAAGAAGGTTACGGGAGACCCTTCGAGCAGTACTTC. Residues: CASSQEGYGRPFEQYF. Combining the CDR3 with reference TRBV14 and TRBJ2-7 gives the whole variable domain EAGVTQFPSHSVIEKGQTVTLRCDPISGHDNLYWYRRVMGKEIKFLLHFVKESKQDESGMPNNRFLAERTGGTYSTLKVQPAELEDSGVYFCASSQEGYGRPFEQYFGPGTRLTVT.

The chain is built from TRBV2 and TRBJ1-2, with 7 bases fitting TRBD1. Looked up from germline, CDR1 is SNHLY and CDR2 is FYNNEI. The CDR3 runs to 12 residues. V gave up 6 bases and J gave up 8 bases; unmatched junction bases: 6. CDR3 protein: CASRGTGAGYTF. DNA for the CDR3: TGTGCCAGCAGGGGTACAGGGGCGGGCTACACCTTC.

This sequence joins TRBV5-6 and TRBJ2-1; 13 positions agree with TRBD2. The CDR3 runs 15 residues. CDR1 is SGHDT and CDR2 is YYEEEE in the germline V gene. V was pared by 4 bases and J by 6 bases, with 4 bases of the junction left unmatched. In DNA, the CDR3 is TGTGCCAGCAGCGAACTAGCGGGAGGGCGCAATGAGCAGTTCTTC. Translated, it gives CASSELAGGRNEQFF.

The J gene is TRBJ1-1, the V gene TRBV7-9; 8 nucleotides align to TRBD1. V lost 8 bases to trimming and J lost 5 bases; unmatched junction nucleotides: 13. Germline-derived CDR1 and CDR2 are SEHNR and FQNEAQ (reference sequence). The CDR3 length is 15 residues. The CDR3: CASGRTGIGGTEAFF. The CDR3 nucleotides are TGTGCCAGCGGGAGGACAGGGATAGGAGGAACTGAAGCTTTCTTT.

The chain links TRBV3-1 (or the pseudogene TRBV3-2) to TRBJ2-3, with 14 bases that match TRBD2. This CDR3 contains 15 residues. V shed 4 bases, J shed 14 bases, and the junction held 11 bases outside the gene matches. Germline V gives CDR1 LGHDT, CDR2 YNNKEL (reference sequence). Here the CDR3 DNA reads TGTGCCAGCAGCCCGAGACTAGCGGGGGGGCCTACGGCGTATTTT. Protein: CASSPRLAGGPTAYF.

This clone appeared a single time. The chain is built from TRBV3-1 (or the pseudogene TRBV3-2) and TRBJ2-7, with 10 bases matching TRBD2. The CDR3 is 15 amino acids. The V gene end was trimmed by 4 bases and the J gene end by 1 base; junction bases not matched to a gene: 4. CDR1 is LGHDT, CDR2 YNNKEL, per germline (reference sequence). CDR3 region: CASSPASGRSYEQYF. In DNA, the CDR3 is TGTGCCAGCAGCCCCGCTAGCGGGAGATCCTACGAGCAGTACTTC.

The CDR3 sequence is CATGAGRERSTGELFF. In DNA, the CDR3 is TGCGCCACGGGGGCCGGGCGGGAGAGGAGTACCGGGGAGCTGTTTTTT. The rearrangement joins TRBV5-1 to TRBJ2-2; weak D call: TRBD2 (7 bases). This CDR3 region has 16 residues. Germline V gives CDR1 SGHRS, CDR2 YFSETQ. Trimming removed 9 bases from V and 5 bases from J, with 23 bases in between.

CDR3 sequence reads: CASRQDWGQPQHF. The CDR3 region has the DNA TGTGCCAGCAGACAGGACTGGGGTCAGCCCCAGCATTTT. The V call is TRBV12-3 or TRBV12-4, the J call TRBJ1-5, with D perhaps matching TRBD1 (5 bases). V lost 6 bases and J 6 bases, leaving 12 bases between the germline ends. CDR3 size: 13 residues.

This clone was counted once. The chain employs TRBV7-7 and TRBJ2-5, with D possibly TRBD1 on 5 matching bases. Germline V gives CDR1 SSHAT, CDR2 FNYEAQ (reference sequence). CDR3 length: 15 residues. CDR3 in amino acids: CASRGSGMGEETQYF. The CDR3 nucleotides are TGTGCTTCAAGGGGATCCGGAATGGGTGAGGAGACCCAGTACTTC.

V and J are TRBV2 and TRBJ2-7; D tentatively reads TRBD1 or TRBD2 (5 bases each). The V gene lost 4 bases and the J gene lost 5 bases, with 9 bases spanning the gap. Germline values: CDR1 SNHLY, CDR2 FYNNEI. This CDR3 is built from 12 residues. The CDR3 DNA reads as TGTGCCAGCAGTGGGGGGTTCCACGAGCAGTACTTC. Translating it yields CASSGGFHEQYF.

The V call is TRBV5-1, the J call TRBJ2-2; 8 positions agree with TRBD1. CDR1 and CDR2 from the germline V gene are SGHRS and YFSETQ. The CDR3 is 16 residues long. The V and J ends lost 4 bases and 0 bases, in that order; junction bases with no gene match: 5. The CDR3 is CASSPQGATNTGELFF. The CDR3 DNA is TGCGCCAGCAGCCCCCAGGGGGCAACGAACACCGGGGAGCTGTTTTTT.

V usage is TRBV5-4 and J usage is TRBJ2-1; 13 bases map to TRBD2. The CDR3 covers 17 residues. V lost 1 base to trimming and J lost 5 bases; unmatched junction nucleotides: 6. Germline V gene lookup returns CDR1 SGHNT and CDR2 YYREEE (reference sequence). The CDR3 coding sequence is TGTGCCAGCAGCTTGCCGACTAGCGGGAGGATTAACAATGAGCAGTTCTTC. Amino acid sequence: CASSLPTSGRINNEQFF. Looking up the rest from reference TRBV5-4 and TRBJ2-1 gives the full variable domain: ETGVTQSPTHLIKTRGQQVTLRCSSQSGHNTVSWYQQALGQGPQFIFQYYREEENGRGNFPPRFSGLQFPNYSSELNVNALELDDSALYLCASSLPTSGRINNEQFFGPGTRLTVL.

This chain links TRBV6-5 with TRBJ1-6, with 7 nucleotides matching TRBD1. The ends lost 6 bases at V and 6 bases at J; junction bases unmatched: 8. This CDR3 is 15 amino acids long. Germline CDR1 MNHEY, CDR2 SVGAGI. The CDR3 nucleotides read TGTGCCAGCAGAGCCTTGGAGGGGGCTAATTCACCCCTCCACTTT. Encoded protein: CASRALEGANSPLHF.

The chain combines TRBV4-2 with TRBJ1-4; maybe TRBD1 (5 bases). The CDR3 extends over 12 amino acids. Germline V gene data show CDR1 as LGHNA and CDR2 as YNFKEQ. With 5 bases removed from V and 8 bases from J, the gap between germline ends came to 9 bases. Here the CDR3 reads CASSSWGEKLFF. CDR3 DNA sequence: TGTGCCAGCAGCTCCTGGGGGGAAAAACTGTTTTTT.

J is TRBJ2-1 and V is TRBV4-1; D is uncertain. The CDR3 consists of 13 residues. The V and J ends lost 3 bases and 7 bases respectively, with 10 bases between them. Germline V gene data show CDR1 as MGHRA and CDR2 as YSYEKL. The CDR3 loop is CASSHQSANEQFF. Written as DNA, the CDR3 is TGCGCCAGCAGCCATCAAAGCGCGAATGAGCAGTTCTTC.